The TCR beta chain described here comes from a study of blood T cell repertoires in COVID-19. Study information: Samples taken during acute and convalescent COVID-19 were collected in the United States, Italy and Spain. Sample material is recorded as cDNA or gDNA derived from T cells, B-cell-depleted T cells, or PBMCs.

In the study's own analysis: Nucleated cell counts were estimated from reference gene primer amplification. Profiled with immunoSEQ multiplex PCR; TCRdb holds only in-frame clones, not every one. V, J and clone size were drawn from that table, and D and trimming were deduced from the DNA. The repertoire holds tens of thousands of clones, 85% to 95% seen once, with 3.5% to 5% in the top ten. This clone came up once. V dropped 5 bases and J dropped 1 base, with 9 bases sitting between them. In germline, CDR1 is KGHDR, CDR2 SFDVKD. The CDR3 extends over 14 amino acids. The chain carries TRBV24-1 and TRBJ2-3; D remains unclear. The sequence was obtained from a man in his forties or fifties with acute or convalescent COVID-19. Sequenced material: peripheral blood. This CDR3 reads CATSGWPGTDTQYF. CDR3 in DNA: TGTGCCACCAGTGGGTGGCCCGGCACAGATACGCAGTATTTT.